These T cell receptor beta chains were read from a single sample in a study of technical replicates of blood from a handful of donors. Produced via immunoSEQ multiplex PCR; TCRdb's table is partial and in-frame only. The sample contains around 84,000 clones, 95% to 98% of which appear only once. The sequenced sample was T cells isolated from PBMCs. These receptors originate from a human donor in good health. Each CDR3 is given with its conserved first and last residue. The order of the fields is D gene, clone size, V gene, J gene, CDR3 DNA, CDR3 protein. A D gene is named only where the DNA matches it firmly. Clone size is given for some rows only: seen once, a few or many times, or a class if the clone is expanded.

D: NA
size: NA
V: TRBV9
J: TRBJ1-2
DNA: TGTGCCAGCAGCGTGGGCCACCTATCTTTCGATGGCTACACCTTC
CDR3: CASSVGHLSFDGYTF

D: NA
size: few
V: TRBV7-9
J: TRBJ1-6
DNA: TGTGCCAGCAGCTCGGACAGCAATAATTCACCCCTCCACTTT
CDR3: CASSSDSNNSPLHF

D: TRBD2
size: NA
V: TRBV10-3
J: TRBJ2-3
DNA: TGTGCCATCAGTGAGTCGATTACGGGAGGGTGGTCTGGCACAGATACGCAGTATTTT
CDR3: CAISESITGGWSGTDTQYF

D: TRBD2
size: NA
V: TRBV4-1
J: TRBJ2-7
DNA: TGCGCCAGCAGCCACCGGACTAGCGGAGAGTACGAGCAGTACTTC
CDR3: CASSHRTSGEYEQYF

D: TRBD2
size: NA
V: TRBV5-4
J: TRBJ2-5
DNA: TGTGCCAGCAGCCCAGCGGGGGAAGAGACCCAGTACTTC
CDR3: CASSPAGEETQYF

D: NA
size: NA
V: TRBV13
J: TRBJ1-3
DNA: TGTGCCAGCAGCTCCGACAAAAACACCATATATTTT
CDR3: CASSSDKNTIYF

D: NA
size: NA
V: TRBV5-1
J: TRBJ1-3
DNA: TGCGCCAGCAGCCTCGACAGCTCTGGAAACACCATATATTTT
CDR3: CASSLDSSGNTIYF

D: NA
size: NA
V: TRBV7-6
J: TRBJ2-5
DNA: TGTGCCAGCAGCACCCGTTATCGGACTCAAGAGACCCAGTACTTC
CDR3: CASSTRYRTQETQYF

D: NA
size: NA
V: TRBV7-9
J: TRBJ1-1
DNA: TGTGCCAGCAGCTTAGGTATCAGGGCCACTGAAGCTTTCTTT
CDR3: CASSLGIRATEAFF

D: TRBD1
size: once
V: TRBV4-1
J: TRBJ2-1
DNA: TGCGCCAGCAGCCAAGATTCGTCAGGGACAGGGTTCAACAATGAGCAGTTCTTC
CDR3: CASSQDSSGTGFNNEQFF

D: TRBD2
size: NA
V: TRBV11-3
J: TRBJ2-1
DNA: TGTGCCAGCAGCTTAGATCAGGCTAGCGGCCACGGGGAGCAGTTCTTC
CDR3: CASSLDQASGHGEQFF

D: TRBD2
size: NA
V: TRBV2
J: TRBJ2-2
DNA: TGTGCCAGCAGCGATATTCCGGGACTAGCGGTTAACACCGGGGAGCTGTTTTTT
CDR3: CASSDIPGLAVNTGELFF

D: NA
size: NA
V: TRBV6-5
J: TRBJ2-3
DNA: TGTGCCAGCAGTTACTCGGACTGGCGCACAGATACGCAGTATTTT
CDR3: CASSYSDWRTDTQYF

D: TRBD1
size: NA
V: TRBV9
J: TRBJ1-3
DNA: TGTGCCAGCAGCCCCACTTCGGACAGGGGGGATTCTGGAAACACCATATATTTT
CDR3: CASSPTSDRGDSGNTIYF

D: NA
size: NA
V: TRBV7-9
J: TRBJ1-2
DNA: TGTGCCAGCAGCTCCGGTCTAGAGCCTCATTATGGCTACACCTTC
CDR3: CASSSGLEPHYGYTF

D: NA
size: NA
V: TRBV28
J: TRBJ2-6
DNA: TGTGCCAGCAGGTCGGGAGTTGGTGGGGCCAACGTCCTGACTTTC
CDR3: CASRSGVGGANVLTF

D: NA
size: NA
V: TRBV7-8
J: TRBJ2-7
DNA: TGTGCCAGCAGCCAAGCTGGAGGGGCAAACTACGAGCAGTACTTC
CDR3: CASSQAGGANYEQYF

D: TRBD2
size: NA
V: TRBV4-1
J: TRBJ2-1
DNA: TGCGCCAGCAGCCAAGGGGGCGGGAGGGCGAATGAGCAGTTCTTC
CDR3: CASSQGGGRANEQFF

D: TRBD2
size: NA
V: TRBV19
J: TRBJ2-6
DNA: TGTGCCAGTAGCCCTCCGGGAGGCCAAGCTGGGGCCAACGTCCTGACTTTC
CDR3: CASSPPGGQAGANVLTF

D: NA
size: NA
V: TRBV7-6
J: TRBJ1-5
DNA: TGTGCCAGCAGCTTAGGGCCCAGGGAAGTAGGTCAGCCCCAGCATTTT
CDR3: CASSLGPREVGQPQHF

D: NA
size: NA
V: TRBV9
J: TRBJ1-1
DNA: TGTGCCAGCAGCCCCCACCGCGTACCCGGAGCGGGGGGTGAAGCTTTCTTT
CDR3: CASSPHRVPGAGGEAFF

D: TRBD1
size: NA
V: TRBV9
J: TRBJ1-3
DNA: TGTGCCAGCAGCCTTCGACAGGGTGGAAACACCATATATTTT
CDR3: CASSLRQGGNTIYF

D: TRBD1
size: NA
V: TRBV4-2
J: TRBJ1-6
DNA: TGTGCCAGCAGCCGGGCGACCGGGACAGGGAGAGGTTCACCCCTCCACTTT
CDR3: CASSRATGTGRGSPLHF

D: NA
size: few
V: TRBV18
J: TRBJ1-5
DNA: TGTGCCAGCTCTCCTAATAGCAATCAGCCCCAGCATTTT
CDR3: CASSPNSNQPQHF

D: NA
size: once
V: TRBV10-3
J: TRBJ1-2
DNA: TGTGCCATCAGGGGGGGAACGTCTGGGGACTATGGCTACACCTTC
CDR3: CAIRGGTSGDYGYTF

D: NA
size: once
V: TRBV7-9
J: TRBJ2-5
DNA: TGTGCCAGCAGCTTAGCTCCAGGGTACCAAGAGACCCAGTACTTC
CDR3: CASSLAPGYQETQYF

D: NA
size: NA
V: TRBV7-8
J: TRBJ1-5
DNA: TGTGCCAGCAGCTTACAACTTCAGCCCCAGCATTTT
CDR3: CASSLQLQPQHF

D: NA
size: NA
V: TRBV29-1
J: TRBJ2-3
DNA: TGCAGCGTTGTCGGCGGGAGCACAGATACGCAGTATTTT
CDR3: CSVVGGSTDTQYF

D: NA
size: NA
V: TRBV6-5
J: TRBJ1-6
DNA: TGTGCCAGCAGTTTCGCGGGGGAAGATTCACCCCTCCACTTT
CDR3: CASSFAGEDSPLHF

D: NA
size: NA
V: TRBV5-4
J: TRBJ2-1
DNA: TGTGCCAGCAGCTTTACAGGGATGAATGAGCAGTTCTTC
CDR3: CASSFTGMNEQFF

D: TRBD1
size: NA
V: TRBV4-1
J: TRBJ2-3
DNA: TGCGCCAGCAGCCAAGAATCGGTAGTGGGACAGGTAATCACAGATACGCAGTATTTT
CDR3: CASSQESVVGQVITDTQYF

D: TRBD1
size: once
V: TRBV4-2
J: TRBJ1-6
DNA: TGTGCCAGCAGCCAAGTTCAGGGACAGGGAGTATCACCCCTCCACTTT
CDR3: CASSQVQGQGVSPLHF

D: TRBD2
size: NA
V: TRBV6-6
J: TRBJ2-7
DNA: TGTGCCAGCAGTAGCCGGACTAGCGGGAGGAACTACGAGCAGTACTTC
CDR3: CASSSRTSGRNYEQYF

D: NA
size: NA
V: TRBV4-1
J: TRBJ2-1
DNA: TGCGCCAGCAGCCAAGTCGCGAGCTCCTACAATGAGCAGTTCTTC
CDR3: CASSQVASSYNEQFF

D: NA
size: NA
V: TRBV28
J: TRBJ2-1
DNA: TGTGCCAGCAGAACAACAGGGCCGGACAATGAGCAGTTCTTC
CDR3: CASRTTGPDNEQFF

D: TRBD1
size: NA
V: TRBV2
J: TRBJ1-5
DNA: TGTGCCAGCAGGGGGACAGGGAATAGCAATCAGCCCCAGCATTTT
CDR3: CASRGTGNSNQPQHF

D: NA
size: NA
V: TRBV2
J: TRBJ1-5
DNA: TGTGCCAGCAGTGACGGGGGGCCCCAGCATTTT
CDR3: CASSDGGPQHF

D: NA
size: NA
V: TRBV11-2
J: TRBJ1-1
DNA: TGTGCCAGCAGCTTCCAGGGCGGGGACACTGAAGCTTTCTTT
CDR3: CASSFQGGDTEAFF

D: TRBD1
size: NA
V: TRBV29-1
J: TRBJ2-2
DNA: TGCAGCGTTCGAAGGGGGCTGAACACCGGGGAGCTGTTTTTT
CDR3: CSVRRGLNTGELFF

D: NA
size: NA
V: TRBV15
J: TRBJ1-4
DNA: TGTGCCACCCAGCGGCGGGGCACAATTGAAAAACTGTTTTTT
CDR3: CATQRRGTIEKLFF

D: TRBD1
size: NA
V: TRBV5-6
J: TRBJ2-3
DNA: TGTGCCAGCAGCTTGGGGGGACAGGGGGTTGTTGTGGATACGCAGTATTTT
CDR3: CASSLGGQGVVVDTQYF

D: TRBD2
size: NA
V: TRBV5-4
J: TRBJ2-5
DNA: TGTGCCAGCAGCTTGAAAGGGATAGCGGGGGGAGAGACCCAGTACTTC
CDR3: CASSLKGIAGGETQYF

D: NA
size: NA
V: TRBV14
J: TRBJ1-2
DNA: TGTGCCAGCAGCCAGACCACCGGGACACCCTATGGCTACACCTTC
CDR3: CASSQTTGTPYGYTF

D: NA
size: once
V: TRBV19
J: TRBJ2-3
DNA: TGTGCCAGTAGTATAGCCGTAGGAGGTTCTTCTAGCACAGATACGCAGTATTTT
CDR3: CASSIAVGGSSSTDTQYF

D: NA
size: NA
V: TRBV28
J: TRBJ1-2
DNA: TGTGCCAGCAGCCAATCCGGCTATGGCTACACCTTC
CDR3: CASSQSGYGYTF

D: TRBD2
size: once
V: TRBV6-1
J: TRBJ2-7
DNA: TGTGCCAGCACCGGGACTAGCGTTGCCTACGAGCAGTACTTC
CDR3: CASTGTSVAYEQYF

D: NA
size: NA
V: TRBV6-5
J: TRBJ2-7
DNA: TGTGCCAGCAGTTACTCCAGGGTCTACGAGCAGTACTTC
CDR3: CASSYSRVYEQYF

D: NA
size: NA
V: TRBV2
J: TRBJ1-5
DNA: TGTGCCAGCAGAGAGGATAGCAATCAGCCCCAGCATTTT
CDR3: CASREDSNQPQHF

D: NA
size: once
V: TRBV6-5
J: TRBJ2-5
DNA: TGTGCCAGCAGTTACGTCCCGTCTCAGATCCAAGAGACCCAGTACTTC
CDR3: CASSYVPSQIQETQYF

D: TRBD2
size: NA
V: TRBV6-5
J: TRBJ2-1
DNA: TGTGCCAGCAGTTTCCGACTAGCGGGAGGTGAGCAGTTCTTC
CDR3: CASSFRLAGGEQFF

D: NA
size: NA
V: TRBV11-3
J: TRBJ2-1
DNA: TGTGCCAGCAGCCCGGGGACTTTAGCGTCCAATGAGCAGTTCTTC
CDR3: CASSPGTLASNEQFF

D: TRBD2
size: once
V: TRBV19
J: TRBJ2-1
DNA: TGTGCCAGTAGTATAGATTGGCCTAGCGGGAGCGCTCCCTACAATGAGCAGTTCTTC
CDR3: CASSIDWPSGSAPYNEQFF

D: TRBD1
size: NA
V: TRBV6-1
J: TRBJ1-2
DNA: TGTGCCAGCAGTGACGACAGGGGTTTGTTGTCTGCTAACTATGGCTACACCTTC
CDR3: CASSDDRGLLSANYGYTF

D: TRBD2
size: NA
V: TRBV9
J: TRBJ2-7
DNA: TGTGCCAGCAGCCCTCGGTCTCCGATTAGCGGGAACGAGCAGTACTTC
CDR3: CASSPRSPISGNEQYF

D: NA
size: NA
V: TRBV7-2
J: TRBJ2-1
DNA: TGTGCCAGCAGCGCCTACAGCAGAAGCTCCTACAATGAGCAGTTCTTC
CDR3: CASSAYSRSSYNEQFF